This passage covers 6 T cell receptor beta chains from one sample sequenced in a study of somatic mutations in cytotoxic T cells in rheumatoid arthritis. Profiling relied on immunoSEQ multiplex PCR, and the TCRdb table lists in-frame clones only, not all of them. The table shows thousands of clones, with 60% to 80% occurring only once. Sequences were obtained from CD8+ T cells sorted from blood. The receptors were gathered from an adult with rheumatoid arthritis.

V and J are TRBV7-9 and TRBJ1-4, with no clear D. Germline V gene data show CDR1 as SEHNR and CDR2 as FQNEAQ (reference sequence). V gave up 1 base and J gave up 0 bases, with 9 bases separating them. This CDR3 spans 16 amino acids. CDR3 in amino acids: CASSLVSGSTNEKLFF. The CDR3 DNA follows: TGTGCCAGCAGCTTAGTCAGTGGATCAACTAATGAAAAACTGTTTTTT.

The chain links TRBV21-1 to TRBJ2-3; the table's D gene call, TRBD2, was not cross checked with the DNA. TRBV21-1 is deemed a pseudogene. The CDR3 length is 17 residues. The CDR3 here is CASSPRVRWRGPDTQYF. CDR3 DNA sequence: TGTGCCAGCAGCCCCCGGGTGAGGTGGAGGGGACCAGATACGCAGTATTTT.

V and J are TRBV13 and TRBJ2-2; D is unresolved. Trimming stripped 4 bases from V and 10 bases from J, with 13 bases between. The CDR3 contains 13 residues. In germline, CDR1 is PRHDT, CDR2 FYEKMQ (reference sequence). Here the CDR3 DNA reads TGTGCCAGCAGCTACCCCTCCGACCCGGAGCTGTTTTTT. Protein product: CASSYPSDPELFF.

Comments on this clone: The junction differs from germline at one of its ends, possibly a read error. The genes are TRBV7-8 and TRBJ2-2, with unresolved D. This CDR3 has 12 amino acids. CDR1 is SGHVS and CDR2 is FQNEAQ in the germline V gene. CDR3 sequence (DNA): TGTGCCAGCAGTTTAGTGATCGGGGAGCTGTTTTTT. It codes for CASSLVIGELFF.

The chain recombines TRBV28 with TRBJ2-5, with 8 positions matching TRBD2. Gene TRBJ2-7 matches the end of the DNA better, so the J call may be wrong. CDR3 size: 15 residues. Germline V lookup: CDR1 MDHEN, CDR2 SYDVKM. The CDR3 spells CASSSGTSSTYEQYF. In nucleotides, the CDR3 is TGTGCCAGCAGTTCCGGGACTAGTTCCACCTACGAGCAGTACTTC.

The chain combines TRBV15 with TRBJ1-2, with D possibly matching TRBD1 (6 bases). Germline CDR1 is LNHNV and CDR2 is YYDKDF (reference sequence). The length of the CDR3 is 16 residues. V lost 0 bases, J lost 8 bases, and 19 bases lay in between. This CDR3 reads CATSRDHGGGGRGYTF. CDR3 DNA sequence: TGTGCCACCAGCAGAGATCACGGAGGGGGTGGAAGGGGCTACACCTTC.